This T cell receptor beta chain was observed in a study of CD8+CD57+ T cells in acquired aplastic anemia. For this clonotype: The target antigen is unknown.

The study, taken as a whole, reports: Significance was not reached for CD8+ Simpson's diversity between patients and controls. It was found that about 31 CD8+ CDR3 sequences were shared between patients and controls.

The template for TCR beta VDJ and CDR3 sequence profiling was genomic DNA. One entry per CDR3 protein results from TCRdb running MiXCR on the reads. The sample lists 400,000 to 600,000 distinct CDR3 sequences, around 33% seen once, with around 0.82% in the top ten. The sequenced patients had an expansion of CD8+CD57+ cells seen by flow cytometry. Patients were treatment-naive when blood was sampled. This TCR was sampled from a human donor with aplastic anemia. The sequenced material came from sorted CD4+, CD8+, or CD8+CD57+ T cells (not recorded which) from PBMCs.

CDR3: CASTSGELFF. The CDR3 DNA follows: TGTGCCAGCACCTCCGGGGAGCTGTTTTTT. The rearrangement links TRBV6-1 to TRBJ2-2, with D unresolved. CDR1 is MNHNS, CDR2 SASEGT, per germline. V dropped 7 bases and J dropped 6 bases, with 3 bases sitting between them. This CDR3 region has 10 residues.